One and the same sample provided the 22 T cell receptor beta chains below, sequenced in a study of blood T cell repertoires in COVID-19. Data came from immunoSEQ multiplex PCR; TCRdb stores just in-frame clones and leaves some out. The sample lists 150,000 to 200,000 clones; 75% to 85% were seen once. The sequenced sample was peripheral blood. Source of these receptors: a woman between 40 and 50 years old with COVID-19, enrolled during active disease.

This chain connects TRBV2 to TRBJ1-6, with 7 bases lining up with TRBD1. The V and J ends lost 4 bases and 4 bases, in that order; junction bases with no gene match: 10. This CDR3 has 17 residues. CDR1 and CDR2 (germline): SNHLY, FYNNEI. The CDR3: CASSGTWDSAYNSPLHF. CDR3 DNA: TGTGCCAGCAGTGGAACCTGGGACAGCGCATATAATTCACCCCTCCACTTT.

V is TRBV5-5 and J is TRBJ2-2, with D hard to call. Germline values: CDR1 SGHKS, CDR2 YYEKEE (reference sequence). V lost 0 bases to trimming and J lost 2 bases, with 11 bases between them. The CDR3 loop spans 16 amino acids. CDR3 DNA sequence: TGTGCCAGCAGCTTGGGCGGCGGAGCTAACACCGGGGAGCTGTTTTTT. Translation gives CASSLGGGANTGELFF.

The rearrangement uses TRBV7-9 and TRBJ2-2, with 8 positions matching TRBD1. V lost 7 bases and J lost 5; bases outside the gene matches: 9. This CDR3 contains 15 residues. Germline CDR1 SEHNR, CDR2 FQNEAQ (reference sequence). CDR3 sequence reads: CASTPDRGRTGELFF. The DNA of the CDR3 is TGTGCCAGCACCCCAGACAGGGGTCGAACCGGGGAGCTGTTTTTT.

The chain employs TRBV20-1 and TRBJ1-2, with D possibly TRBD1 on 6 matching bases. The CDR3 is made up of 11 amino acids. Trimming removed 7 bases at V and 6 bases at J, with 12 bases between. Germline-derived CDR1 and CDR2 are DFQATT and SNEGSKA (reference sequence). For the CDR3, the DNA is TGCAGTGGTGGGACAAGGAATGGCTACACCTTC. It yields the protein CSGGTRNGYTF.

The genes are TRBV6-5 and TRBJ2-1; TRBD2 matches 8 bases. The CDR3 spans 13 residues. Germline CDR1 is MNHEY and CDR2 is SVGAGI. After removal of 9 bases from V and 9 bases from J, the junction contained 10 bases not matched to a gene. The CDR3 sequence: CASSGRAFGEQFF. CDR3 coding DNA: TGTGCCAGTTCCGGGAGGGCCTTCGGTGAGCAGTTCTTC.

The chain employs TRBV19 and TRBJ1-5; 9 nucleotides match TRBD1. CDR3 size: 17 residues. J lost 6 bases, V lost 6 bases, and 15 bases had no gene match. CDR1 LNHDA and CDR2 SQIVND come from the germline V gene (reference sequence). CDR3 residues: CASSPDLGTGWTQPQHF. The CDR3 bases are TGTGCCAGTAGCCCTGACCTTGGGACAGGGTGGACTCAGCCCCAGCATTTT. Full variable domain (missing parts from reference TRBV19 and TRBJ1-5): DGGITQSPKYLFRKEGQNVTLSCEQNLNHDAMYWYRQDPGQGLRLIYYSQIVNDFQKGDIAEGYSVSREKKESFPLTVTSAQKNPTAFYLCASSPDLGTGWTQPQHFGDGTRLSIL.

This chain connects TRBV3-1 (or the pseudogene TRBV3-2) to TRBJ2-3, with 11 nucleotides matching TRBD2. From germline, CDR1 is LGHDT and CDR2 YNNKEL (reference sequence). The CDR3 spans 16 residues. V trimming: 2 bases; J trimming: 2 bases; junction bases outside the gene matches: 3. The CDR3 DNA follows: TGTGCCAGCAGCCAACGACTAGCGGGATACACAGATACGCAGTATTTT. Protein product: CASSQRLAGYTDTQYF.

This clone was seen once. CDR3 sequence reads: CASSSSFSGGGTEAFF. Here the CDR3 DNA reads TGTGCCAGCTCATCCAGCTTCTCGGGGGGGGGCACTGAAGCTTTCTTT. The V and J genes are TRBV18 and TRBJ1-1, with D possibly matching TRBD1 (5 bases). The CDR3 spans 16 residues. CDR1 and CDR2 (germline): KGHSH, LQKENI. With 5 bases removed from V and 4 bases from J, the gap between germline ends came to 20 bases.

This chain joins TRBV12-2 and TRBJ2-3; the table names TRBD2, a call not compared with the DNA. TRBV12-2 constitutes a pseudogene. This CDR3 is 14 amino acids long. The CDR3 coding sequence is TGTGCAAGTCGCTTAGGTAATAGCACAGATACGCAGTATTTT. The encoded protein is CASRLGNSTDTQYF.

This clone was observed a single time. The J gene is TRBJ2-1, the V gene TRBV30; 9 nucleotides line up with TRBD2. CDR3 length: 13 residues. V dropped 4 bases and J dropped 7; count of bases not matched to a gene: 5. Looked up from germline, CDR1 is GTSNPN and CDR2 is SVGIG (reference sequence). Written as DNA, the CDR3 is TGTGCCTGGAAGTTGGCGGGAGGGAATGAGCAGTTCTTC. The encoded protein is CAWKLAGGNEQFF.

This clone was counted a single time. The CDR3 DNA sequence: TGTGCCAGCAGCCAAACAGGGGGCCTGGATGGCTACACCTTC. This codes for CASSQTGGLDGYTF. V and J are TRBV3-1 (or the pseudogene TRBV3-2) and TRBJ1-2; TRBD1 agrees at 9 bases. Germline V gene lookup returns CDR1 LGHDT and CDR2 YNNKEL (reference sequence). The CDR3 is made up of 14 amino acids. Trimming cost V 2 bases and J 6 bases; bases outside gene matches: 4.

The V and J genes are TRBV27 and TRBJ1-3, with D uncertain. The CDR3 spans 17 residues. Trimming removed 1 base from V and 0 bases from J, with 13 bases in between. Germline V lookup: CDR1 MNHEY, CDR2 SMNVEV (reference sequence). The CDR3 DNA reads TGTGCCAGCAGTTTATTCCCGGGAGAACTCTCTGGAAACACCATATATTTT. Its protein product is CASSLFPGELSGNTIYF.

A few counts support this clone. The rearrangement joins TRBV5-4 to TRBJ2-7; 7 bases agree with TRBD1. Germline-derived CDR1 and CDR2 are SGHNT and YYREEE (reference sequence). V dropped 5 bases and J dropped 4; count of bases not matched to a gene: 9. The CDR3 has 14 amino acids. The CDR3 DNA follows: TGTGCCAGCAGTCCGCCGGGACAGAAATACGAGCAGTACTTC. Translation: CASSPPGQKYEQYF. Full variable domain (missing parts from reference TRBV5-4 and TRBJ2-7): ETGVTQSPTHLIKTRGQQVTLRCSSQSGHNTVSWYQQALGQGPQFIFQYYREEENGRGNFPPRFSGLQFPNYSSELNVNALELDDSALYLCASSPPGQKYEQYFGPGTRLTVT.

The CDR3 DNA sequence: TGTGCCAGCAGTTACTATTCCAACTCCCTGGATACGCAGTATTTT. It specifies CASSYYSNSLDTQYF. The chain recombines TRBV6-5 with TRBJ2-3; no clear D. V shed 1 base and J shed 6 bases, with 14 bases lying between them. CDR3 length equals 15 residues. Germline V gene lookup returns CDR1 MNHEY and CDR2 SVGAGI.

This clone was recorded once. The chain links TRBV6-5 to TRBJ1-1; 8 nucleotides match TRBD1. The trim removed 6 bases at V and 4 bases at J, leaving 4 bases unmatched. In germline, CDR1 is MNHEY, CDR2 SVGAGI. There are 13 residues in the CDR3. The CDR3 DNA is TGTGCCAGCAGCAAACAGGGGGGCACTGAAGCTTTCTTT. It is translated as CASSKQGGTEAFF.

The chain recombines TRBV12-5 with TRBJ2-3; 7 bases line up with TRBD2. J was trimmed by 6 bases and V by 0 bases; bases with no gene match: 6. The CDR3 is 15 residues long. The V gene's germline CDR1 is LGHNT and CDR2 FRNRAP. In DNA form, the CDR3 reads TGTGCTAGTGGTTTGGTTGGGGGGGTGTCTGATACGCAGTATTTT. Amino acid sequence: CASGLVGGVSDTQYF. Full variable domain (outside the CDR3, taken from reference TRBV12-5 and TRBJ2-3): DARVTQTPRHKVTEMGQEVTMRCQPILGHNTVFWYRQTMMQGLELLAYFRNRAPLDDSGMPKDRFSAEMPDATLATLKIQPSEPRDSAVYFCASGLVGGVSDTQYFGPGTRLTVL.

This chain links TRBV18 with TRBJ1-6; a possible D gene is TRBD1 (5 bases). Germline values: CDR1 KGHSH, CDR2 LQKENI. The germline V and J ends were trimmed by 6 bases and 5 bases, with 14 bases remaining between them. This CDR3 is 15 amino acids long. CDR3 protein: CASSFLGDNNSPLHF. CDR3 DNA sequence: TGTGCCAGCTCGTTCCTAGGGGATAATAATTCACCCCTCCACTTT.

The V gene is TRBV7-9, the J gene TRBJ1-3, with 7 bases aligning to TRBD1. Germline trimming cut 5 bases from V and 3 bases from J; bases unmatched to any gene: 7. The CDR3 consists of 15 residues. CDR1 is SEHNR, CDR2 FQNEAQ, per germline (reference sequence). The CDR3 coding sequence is TGTGCCAGCAGCGACAGGACAGGAGGTGGAAACACCATATATTTT. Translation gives CASSDRTGGGNTIYF.

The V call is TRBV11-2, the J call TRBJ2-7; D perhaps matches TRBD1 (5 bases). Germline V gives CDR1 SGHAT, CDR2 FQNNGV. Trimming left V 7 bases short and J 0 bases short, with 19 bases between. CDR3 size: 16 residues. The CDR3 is CASMGGRGRHSYEQYF. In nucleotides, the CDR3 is TGTGCCAGCATGGGCGGTAGGGGCCGGCACTCCTACGAGCAGTACTTC. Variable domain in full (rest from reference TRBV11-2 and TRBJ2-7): EAGVAQSPRYKIIEKRQSVAFWCNPISGHATLYWYQQILGQGPKLLIQFQNNGVVDDSQLPKDRFSAERLKGVDSTLKIQPAKLEDSAVYLCASMGGRGRHSYEQYFGPGTRLTVT.

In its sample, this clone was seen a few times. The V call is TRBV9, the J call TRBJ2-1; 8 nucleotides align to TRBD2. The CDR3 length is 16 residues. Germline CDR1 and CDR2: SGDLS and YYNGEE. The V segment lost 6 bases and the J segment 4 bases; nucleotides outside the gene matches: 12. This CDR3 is CASKTMKREFYNEQFF. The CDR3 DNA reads TGTGCCAGCAAGACAATGAAGCGGGAGTTTTACAATGAGCAGTTCTTC.

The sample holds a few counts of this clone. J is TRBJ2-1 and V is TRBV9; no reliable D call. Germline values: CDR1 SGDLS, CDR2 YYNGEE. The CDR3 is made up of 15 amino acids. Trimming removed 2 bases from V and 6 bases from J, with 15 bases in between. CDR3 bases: TGTGCCAGCAGCGTCCAATCACACGCTGCCAATGAGCAGTTCTTC. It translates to CASSVQSHAANEQFF.

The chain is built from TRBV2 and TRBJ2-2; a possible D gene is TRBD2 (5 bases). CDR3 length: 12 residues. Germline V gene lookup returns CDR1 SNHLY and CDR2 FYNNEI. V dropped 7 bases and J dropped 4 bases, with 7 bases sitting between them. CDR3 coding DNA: TGTGCCAGCACCGGACTCACCGGGGAGCTGTTTTTT. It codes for CASTGLTGELFF.